These 7 T cell receptor beta chains share one sample of origin, sequenced in a study of shared clonotypes between healthy human individuals. The data were produced by immunoSEQ multiplex PCR, yet TCRdb's version contains in-frame clones alone and is incomplete. The sample includes 2 million to 2.5 million clones, more than 85% of them seen just once. The sequenced material came from naive CD4+ T cells from PBMCs. The subset denotes: CD45RA+ positively selected. All receptors derive from a man aged 18 to 30 in good health. Some clones in this sample may be carry-over from other donors' samples.

The V call is TRBV21-1, the J call TRBJ1-5. TRBV21-1 corresponds to a pseudogene. CDR3 length equals 17 residues. The CDR3 reads CASSPWDHRYSNQPQHF. In DNA form, the CDR3 reads TGTGCCAGCAGCCCATGGGACCACCGATATAGCAATCAGCCCCAGCATTTT.

About this clone: Other DNA sequences in this specimen translate into the identical CDR3. The chain carries TRBV28 and TRBJ2-7; D is tentatively TRBD1 or TRBD2 (5 bases each). The CDR3 length is 15 residues. Trimming cost V 1 base and J 3 bases, with 13 bases left between them. Per germline, CDR1 MDHEN and CDR2 SYDVKM. The CDR3 protein is CASSLSSGARYEQYF. CDR3 coding DNA: TGTGCCAGCAGTTTATCGTCCGGGGCACGCTACGAGCAGTACTTC.

The genes are TRBV14 and TRBJ2-5, with no clear D. The germline gives CDR1 SGHDN, CDR2 FVKESK. The CDR3 consists of 16 residues. V lost 4 bases, J lost 4 bases, and 19 bases lay in between. The CDR3 loop reads CASSRSRWSVGETQYF. CDR3 nucleotide sequence: TGTGCCAGCAGCCGATCTAGGTGGAGCGTGGGAGAGACCCAGTACTTC.

The V and J genes are TRBV7-2 and TRBJ2-3, with 8 bases lining up with TRBD2. The length of the CDR3 is 15 residues. V trimming: 6 bases; J trimming: 3 bases; junction bases outside the gene matches: 8. Germline V gene data show CDR1 as SGHTA and CDR2 as FQGNSA. This CDR3 is CASRTLAGSTDTQYF. For the CDR3, the DNA is TGTGCCAGCAGGACTTTAGCGGGAAGTACAGATACGCAGTATTTT. Complete variable domain (other parts from reference TRBV7-2 and TRBJ2-3): GAGVSQSPSNKVTEKGKDVELRCDPISGHTALYWYRQSLGQGLEFLIYFQGNSAPDKSGLPSDRFSAERTGGSVSTLTIQRTQQEDSAVYLCASRTLAGSTDTQYFGPGTRLTVL.

This clone was counted a few times. Here the CDR3 DNA reads TGTGCCAGCAGGTCAAGGCGGGTCAGGGAAGCTTTCTTT. Translation: CASRSRRVREAFF. The V call is TRBV11-2, the J call TRBJ1-1; D ambiguous. Trimming left V 6 bases short and J 8 bases short, with 16 bases between. The CDR3 runs 13 residues. Germline V gene data show CDR1 as SGHAT and CDR2 as FQNNGV.

The chain recombines TRBV19 with TRBJ2-2; possibly TRBD2 for D (7 bases). The CDR3 sequence is 17 residues long. Trimming removed 3 bases at V and 3 bases at J, with 17 bases between. Germline V gene lookup returns CDR1 LNHDA and CDR2 SQIVND (reference sequence). For the CDR3, the DNA is TGTGCCAGTAGTATTGTACAGGGAGGGGGTTACACCGGGGAGCTGTTTTTT. Translating it yields CASSIVQGGGYTGELFF.

This chain uses TRBV28 with TRBJ2-7; D tentatively fits TRBD1 or TRBD2 (5 bases each). Germline CDR1 MDHEN, CDR2 SYDVKM. The CDR3 has 14 residues. Trimming cost V 6 bases and J 5 bases, with 17 bases left between them. The CDR3 nucleotides are TGTGCCAGCAGCATAACCGGGACCCAGAACGAGCAGTACTTC. Translation: CASSITGTQNEQYF.